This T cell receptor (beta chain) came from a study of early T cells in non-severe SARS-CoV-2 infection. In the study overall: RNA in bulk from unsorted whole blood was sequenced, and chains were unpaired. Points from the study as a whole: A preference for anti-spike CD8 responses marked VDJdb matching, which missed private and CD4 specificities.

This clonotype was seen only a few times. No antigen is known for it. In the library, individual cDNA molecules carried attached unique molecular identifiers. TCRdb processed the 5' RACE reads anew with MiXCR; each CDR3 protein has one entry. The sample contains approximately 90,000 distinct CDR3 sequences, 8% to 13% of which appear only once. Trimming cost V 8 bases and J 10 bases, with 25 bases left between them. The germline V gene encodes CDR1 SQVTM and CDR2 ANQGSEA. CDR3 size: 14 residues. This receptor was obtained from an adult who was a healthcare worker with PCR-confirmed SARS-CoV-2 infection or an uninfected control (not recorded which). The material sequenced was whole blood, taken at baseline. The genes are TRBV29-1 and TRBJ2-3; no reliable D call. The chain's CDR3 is CSILPIRPRGAQYF. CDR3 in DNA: TGCAGCATACTGCCTATTCGACCCCGTGGCGCGCAGTATTTT.